A selection of T cell receptor beta chains follows, all from one sample in a study of OX40 agonist ivuxolimab in advanced cancers. Repertoires were generated with immunoSEQ multiplex PCR, while TCRdb's copy carries only in-frame clones and drops some. The repertoire has some 74,000 clones, roughly 94% of them found once; the top ten carry around 9.6%. The sequences come from CD4+ or CD8+ T cells sorted from blood, collected in a trial of the OX40 agonist ivuxolimab. The receptor set was obtained from an adult with an advanced solid tumor such as melanoma, head and neck, liver or kidney cancer. The CDR3 runs from the conserved cysteine through the conserved F or W. A D gene is named only where the DNA matches it firmly. Clone size is not always given. Where it is, it says once, few, many or a class for expanded clones.

d_call j_call v_call clone_size cdr3_nt cdr3_aa
- TRBJ2-7 TRBV20-1 - TGCAGTGCCAGACCTTACAACGAGCAGTACTTC CSARPYNEQYF
TRBD1 TRBJ2-2 TRBV19 - TGTGCCAGTAGTATTAACAGGGGTAACACCGGGGAGCTGTTTTTT CASSINRGNTGELFF
TRBD2 TRBJ2-2 TRBV4-2 once TGTGCCAGCAGCCAAGATGGCCAGCGGGAGATTTGGACCGGGGAGCTGTTTTTT CASSQDGQREIWTGELFF
TRBD1 TRBJ2-1 TRBV19 - TGTGCCAGTAGTGTCCTGGGGACAGGGGACAATGAGCAGTTCTTC CASSVLGTGDNEQFF
- TRBJ1-1 TRBV7-6 - TGTGCCAGCAGCTTTATGCTGAACACTGAAGCTTTCTTT CASSFMLNTEAFF
TRBD2 TRBJ2-3 TRBV7-3 - TGTGCCAGCAGCTTAGGCGGGGGGGCCGGAGATACGCAGTATTTT CASSLGGGAGDTQYF
TRBD2 TRBJ2-3 TRBV9 - TGTGCCAGCAAGCCTAGCGGGATCACAGATACGCAGTATTTT CASKPSGITDTQYF
TRBD1 TRBJ1-1 TRBV13 - TGTGCCAGCAGCTTCTCAGGACAGGGGTTTTTCACTGAAGCTTTCTTT CASSFSGQGFFTEAFF
TRBD1 TRBJ1-1 TRBV29-1 - TGCAGCGAAAAAGCGGGGACAGGATCTTTGGGCACTGAAGCTTTCTTT CSEKAGTGSLGTEAFF
- TRBJ2-4 TRBV29-1 once TGCAGCGTTGAAACGGAGGGACAGATAAACATTCAGTACTTC CSVETEGQINIQYF
- TRBJ2-7 TRBV7-6 - TGTGCCAGCAGACTCGAACCAGGGTCCGCAGGGGGGGAGCAGTACTTC CASRLEPGSAGGEQYF
- TRBJ2-4 TRBV30 - TGTGCCTGGAGTACCCTCGATAGGAACATTCAGTACTTC CAWSTLDRNIQYF
- TRBJ1-5 TRBV4-1 - TGCGCCAGCAGCCAAGCCGTGGGAGATCAGCCCCAGCATTTT CASSQAVGDQPQHF
- TRBJ2-3 TRBV7-9 - TGTGCCAGCAGCTTGCCCTCCACAGATACGCAGTATTTT CASSLPSTDTQYF
TRBD1 TRBJ2-7 TRBV27 - TGTGCCAGCAGTCAAGGACAGGGCCTCTCCTACGAGCAGTACTTC CASSQGQGLSYEQYF
- TRBJ2-1 TRBV2 - TGTGCCAGCAGTGACTGGGATGAGCAGTTCTTC CASSDWDEQFF
- TRBJ2-7 TRBV7-6 - TGTGCCAGCAGCGCTTCGCGGTACTACGAGCAGTACTTC CASSASRYYEQYF
- TRBJ1-1 TRBV5-1 few TGCGCCAGCAGCATCGGGGGGACTGAAGCTTTCTTT CASSIGGTEAFF
- TRBJ1-5 TRBV7-8 - TGTGCCAGCAGCTACCAGGAGGAGGGTCAGCCCCAGCATTTT CASSYQEEGQPQHF
- TRBJ2-7 TRBV11-2 - TGTGCCAGCAGCGCAGGTCGGTGGGGATACGAGCAGTACTTC CASSAGRWGYEQYF
- TRBJ2-1 TRBV25-1 - TGTGCCGTCAAGGGCAATGAGCAGTTCTTC CAVKGNEQFF
TRBD2 TRBJ2-7 TRBV4-1 - TGCGCCAGCAGCCAAATAGCGGGGTTAGACGAGCAGTACTTC CASSQIAGLDEQYF
- TRBJ1-5 TRBV10-1 - TGCGCCAGCAGGGAGAACAGAAATCAGCCCCAGCATTTT CASRENRNQPQHF
- TRBJ1-4 TRBV5-5 once TGTGCCAGCAGCTTGGCCCGGGGTACTAATGAAAAACTGTTTTTT CASSLARGTNEKLFF
TRBD2 TRBJ2-7 TRBV7-9 large TGTGCCGGAAGTAGCGGGAGGCTCGAGCAGTACTTC CAGSSGRLEQYF
- TRBJ2-7 TRBV7-9 - TGTGCCAGCAGCTTCAGAGCAGGTCAGTTCTACGAGCAGTACTTC CASSFRAGQFYEQYF